This T cell receptor (beta chain) was found in a study of shared clonotypes between healthy human individuals. TCRdb's table, derived via immunoSEQ multiplex PCR, lists solely in-frame clones and lacks some. Among 2.3 million or so clones, 85% to 95% were seen once, and the ten largest hold 0.35% to 0.5%. Trimming removed 5 bases at V and 0 bases at J, with 24 bases between. The V gene's germline CDR1 is SGHDT and CDR2 YYEEEE. CDR3 size: 19 residues. The sequencing input was naive CD4+ T cells from PBMCs. Subset in this sample: CD45RA+ positively selected. This clonotype was obtained from a man aged 18 to 30 in good health. Some clones in this sample may be carry-over from other donors' samples. The chain carries TRBV5-6 and TRBJ1-5, with a tentative D call TRBD1 (5 bases). The DNA for the CDR3 is TGTGCCAGCAGTAAATTCCCGGGACCGCTTCCTAATAGCAATCAGCCCCAGCATTTT. Its protein product is CASSKFPGPLPNSNQPQHF.